This TCR beta chain was retrieved from a study of blood T cell repertoires in COVID-19. Study at large: Samples came from the United States, Italy and Spain, spanning acute and convalescent COVID-19. T cells, B-cell-depleted T cells, or PBMCs supplied cDNA or gDNA.

Per the germline V gene, CDR1 is SEHNR and CDR2 is FQNEAQ (reference sequence). The CDR3 contains 12 residues. V lost 5 bases to trimming and J lost 3 bases, with 5 bases between them. As processed by the authors: Estimation of nucleated cell counts relied on the amplification of reference gene primers. Clones were read by immunoSEQ multiplex PCR, and TCRdb kept only the in-frame ones, dropping some. V and J calls and clone size are those listed in that table; D and trimming were worked out from the DNA. Of 150,000 or so clones in the sample, 75% to 90% were seen once. The sample consisted of peripheral blood. The clonotype originates from a human donor with acute or convalescent COVID-19. The donor label of this sample is uncertain. This chain joins TRBV7-9 and TRBJ1-5; D gene ambiguous. This chain's CDR3 is CASSPDNQPQHF. Written as DNA, the CDR3 is TGTGCCAGCAGCCCAGACAATCAGCCCCAGCATTTT.